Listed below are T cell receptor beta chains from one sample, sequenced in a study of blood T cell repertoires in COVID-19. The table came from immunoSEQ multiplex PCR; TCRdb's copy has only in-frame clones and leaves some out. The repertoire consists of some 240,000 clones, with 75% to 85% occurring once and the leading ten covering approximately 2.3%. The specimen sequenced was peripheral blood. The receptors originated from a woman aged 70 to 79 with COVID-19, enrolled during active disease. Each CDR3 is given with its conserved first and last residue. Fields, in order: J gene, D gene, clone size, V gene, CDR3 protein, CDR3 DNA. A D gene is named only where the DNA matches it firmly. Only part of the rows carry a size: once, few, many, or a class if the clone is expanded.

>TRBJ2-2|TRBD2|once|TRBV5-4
CASSWGSGGGNTGELFF
TGTGCCAGCAGCTGGGGGAGTGGCGGGGGAAACACCGGGGAGCTGTTTTTT
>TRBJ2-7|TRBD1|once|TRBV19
CASSGTGVSYEQYF
TGTGCCAGCTCCGGGACAGGGGTCTCCTACGAGCAGTACTTC
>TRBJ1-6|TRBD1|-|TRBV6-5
CASSYSTGGESPLHF
TGTGCCAGCAGTTACTCGACAGGGGGCGAATCACCCCTCCACTTT
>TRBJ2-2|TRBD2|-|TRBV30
CAWSPGLAGTGELFF
TGTGCCTGGAGTCCCGGACTAGCGGGAACCGGGGAGCTGTTTTTT
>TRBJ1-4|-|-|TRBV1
CTSSPQGINEKLFF
TGCACCAGCAGCCCTCAGGGGATTAATGAAAAACTGTTTTTT
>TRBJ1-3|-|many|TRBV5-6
CASSVLGDTIYF
TGTGCCAGCAGCGTTCTAGGGGACACCATATATTTT
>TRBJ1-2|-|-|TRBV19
CASSLGTSQGNYYGYTF
TGTGCCAGTAGTCTAGGGACCTCGCAGGGGAATTACTATGGCTACACCTTC
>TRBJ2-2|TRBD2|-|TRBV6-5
CASRLNGGTGELFF
TGTGCCAGCAGACTAAACGGGGGGACCGGGGAGCTGTTTTTT
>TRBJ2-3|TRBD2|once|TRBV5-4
CASSLVGGSTDTQYF
TGTGCCAGCAGCTTGGTCGGGGGGAGCACAGATACGCAGTATTTT
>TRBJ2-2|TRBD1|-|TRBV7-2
CASSLVGTAPGELFF
TGTGCCAGCAGCTTAGTGGGGACAGCCCCCGGGGAGCTGTTTTTT
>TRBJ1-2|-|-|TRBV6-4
CASSDGWGGYTF
TGTGCCAGCAGTGACGGGTGGGGCGGCTACACCTTC
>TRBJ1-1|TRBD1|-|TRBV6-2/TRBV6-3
CASSRTGAMNTEAFF
TGTGCCAGCAGTAGAACAGGGGCGATGAACACTGAAGCTTTCTTT
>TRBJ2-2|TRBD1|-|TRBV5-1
CASSSQGVGELFF
TGCGCCAGCAGCTCCCAGGGGGTCGGGGAGCTGTTTTTT
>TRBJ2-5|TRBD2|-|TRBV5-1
CASSSAGARQWKTQYF
TGCGCCAGCAGCTCGGCGGGAGCGCGGCAGTGGAAGACCCAGTACTTC
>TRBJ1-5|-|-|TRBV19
CARKTGCPYYQPQHF
TGTGCCAGGAAGACAGGTTGCCCCTATTATCAGCCCCAGCATTTT
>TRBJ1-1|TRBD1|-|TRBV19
CASSLSGTEDEAFF
TGTGCCAGTAGTCTGTCCGGGACAGAGGATGAAGCTTTCTTT
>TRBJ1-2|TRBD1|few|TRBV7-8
CASSLGTGGAFHGYTF
TGTGCCAGCAGCTTAGGCACAGGGGGCGCATTTCATGGCTACACCTTC
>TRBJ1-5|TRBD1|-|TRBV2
CASSPEDREHQHF
TGTGCCAGCAGTCCGGAAGACAGGGAACACCAGCATTTT
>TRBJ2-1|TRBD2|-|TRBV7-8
CASLFSGTDNEQFF
TGTGCCAGCTTGTTTAGCGGGACTGACAATGAGCAGTTCTTC
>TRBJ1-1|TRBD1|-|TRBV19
CATTQGDTEAFF
TGTGCCACCACACAGGGGGACACTGAAGCTTTCTTT
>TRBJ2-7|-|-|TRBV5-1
CASSPVGGTYEQYF
TGCGCCAGCAGCCCGGTCGGGGGTACCTACGAGCAGTACTTC
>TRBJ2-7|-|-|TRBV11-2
CASSVQVPYEQYF
TGTGCCAGCAGCGTACAGGTCCCCTACGAGCAGTACTTC
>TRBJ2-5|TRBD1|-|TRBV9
CASSERQGVGAETQYF
TGTGCCAGCAGCGAGAGACAGGGCGTGGGAGCGGAGACCCAGTACTTC
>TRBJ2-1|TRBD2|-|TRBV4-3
CASRKGLAGDNEQFF
TGCGCCAGCAGAAAAGGACTAGCGGGAGACAATGAGCAGTTCTTC
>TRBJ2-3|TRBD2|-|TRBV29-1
CSVALAGARGDTQYF
TGCAGCGTTGCTCTAGCGGGCGCCCGGGGAGATACGCAGTATTTT
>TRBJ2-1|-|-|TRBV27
CASSLSGASSYNEQFF
TGTGCCAGCAGTTTATCGGGGGCCTCTTCCTACAATGAGCAGTTCTTC
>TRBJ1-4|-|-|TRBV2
CARSTAPNEKLFF
TGTGCCAGATCTACAGCCCCTAATGAAAAACTGTTTTTT
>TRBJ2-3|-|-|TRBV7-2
CASSSRMRGRDTQYF
TGTGCCAGCAGCTCCCGTATGCGTGGGAGAGATACGCAGTATTTT
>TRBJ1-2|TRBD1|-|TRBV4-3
CASARGVKDRGLPGYTF
TGCGCCAGCGCAAGGGGGGTAAAAGACAGGGGCCTTCCCGGCTACACCTTC
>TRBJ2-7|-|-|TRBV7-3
CASSYHREDEQYF
TGTGCCAGCAGCTACCACAGGGAAGACGAGCAGTACTTC
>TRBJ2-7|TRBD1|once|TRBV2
CASSEVGQSSYEQYF
TGTGCCAGCAGCGAAGTGGGACAGAGCTCCTACGAGCAGTACTTC
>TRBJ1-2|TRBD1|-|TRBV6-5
CASSYSGQAYGYTF
TGTGCCAGCAGTTACTCGGGACAGGCCTATGGCTACACCTTC
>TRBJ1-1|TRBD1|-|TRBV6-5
CASRKTGGNTEAFF
TGTGCCAGCAGAAAAACAGGGGGGAACACTGAAGCTTTCTTT
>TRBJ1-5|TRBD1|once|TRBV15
CATSRERTGFQPQHF
TGTGCCACCAGCAGAGAAAGGACAGGCTTTCAGCCCCAGCATTTT
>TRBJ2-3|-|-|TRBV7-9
CASSLVRGQRTDTQYF
TGTGCCAGCAGCTTAGTGCGTGGACAGCGCACAGATACGCAGTATTTT
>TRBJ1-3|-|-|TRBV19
CASSNPGRGSGNTIYF
TGTGCCAGTAGTAACCCAGGGAGGGGTTCTGGAAACACCATATATTTT
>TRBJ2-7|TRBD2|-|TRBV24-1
CATSDPGLAGGEQYF
TGTGCCACCAGTGATCCGGGACTAGCGGGGGGAGAGCAGTACTTC
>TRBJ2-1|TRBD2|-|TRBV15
CATSKQRGPYNEQFF
TGTGCCACCAGCAAACAGCGGGGGCCCTACAATGAGCAGTTCTTC
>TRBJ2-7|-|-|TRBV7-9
CASSLVWSEESYEQYF
TGTGCCAGCAGCTTAGTCTGGTCGGAGGAGAGCTACGAGCAGTACTTC
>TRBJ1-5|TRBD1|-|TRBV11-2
CASSHDRADQPQHF
TGTGCCAGCAGTCACGACAGGGCAGACCAGCCCCAGCATTTT
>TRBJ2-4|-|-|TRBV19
CASSRDLHIQYF
TGTGCCAGTAGTCGGGATCTACACATTCAGTACTTC
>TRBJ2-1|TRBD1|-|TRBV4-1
CASSQGQGARNEQFF
TGCGCCAGCAGCCAAGGACAGGGGGCGCGGAATGAGCAGTTCTTC
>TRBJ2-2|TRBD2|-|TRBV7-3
CASSTTSGAGELFF
TGTGCCAGCAGCACGACTAGCGGGGCCGGGGAGCTGTTTTTT
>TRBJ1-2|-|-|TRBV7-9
CASSLGGTDGYTF
TGTGCCAGCAGCTTAGGAGGAACGGATGGCTACACCTTC
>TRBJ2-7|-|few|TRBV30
CAWRGWASYEQYF
TGTGCCTGGAGAGGCTGGGCCTCCTACGAGCAGTACTTC
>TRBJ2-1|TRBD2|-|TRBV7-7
CASSPLASNYNEQFF
TGTGCTAGCAGCCCACTAGCGTCAAACTACAATGAGCAGTTCTTC
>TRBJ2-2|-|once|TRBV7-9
CASSLASGSELFF
TGTGCCAGCAGCTTAGCCTCCGGGTCTGAGCTGTTTTTT
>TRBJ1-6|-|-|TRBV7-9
CASSLVGGDLNSPLHF
TGTGCCAGCAGCTTAGTGGGGGGGGATCTAAATTCACCCCTCCACTTT
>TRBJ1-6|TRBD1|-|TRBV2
CASSETGSDSPLHF
TGTGCCAGCAGTGAGACAGGGTCCGATTCACCCCTCCACTTT
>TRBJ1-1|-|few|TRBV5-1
CASSSQGAIYTEAFF
TGCGCCAGCAGCTCGCAGGGCGCGATCTACACTGAAGCTTTCTTT
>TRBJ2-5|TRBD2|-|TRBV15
CATSGPRAGVQETQYF
TGTGCCACCAGCGGCCCCCGAGCGGGGGTCCAAGAGACCCAGTACTTC
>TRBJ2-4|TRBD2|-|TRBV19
CASRHLAGGSDIAKNIQYF
TGTGCCAGTAGACACCTAGCGGGGGGGTCAGACATAGCCAAAAACATTCAGTACTTC
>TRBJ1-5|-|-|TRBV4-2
CASSQEFSSDQPQHF
TGTGCCAGCAGCCAAGAGTTTTCCAGCGATCAGCCCCAGCATTTT
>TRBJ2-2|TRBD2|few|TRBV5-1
CASRWTSQNTGELFF
TGCGCCAGCAGATGGACTAGCCAGAACACCGGGGAGCTGTTTTTT
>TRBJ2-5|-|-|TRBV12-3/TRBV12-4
CASSLHRQETQYF
TGTGCCAGCAGTCTCCACAGGCAAGAGACCCAGTACTTC
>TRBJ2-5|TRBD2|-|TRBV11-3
CASSSREGTQYF
TGTGCCAGCAGCTCTAGGGAGGGGACCCAGTACTTC
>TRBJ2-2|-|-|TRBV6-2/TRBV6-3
CASSLDWNTGELFF
TGTGCCAGCAGTTTGGACTGGAACACCGGGGAGCTGTTTTTT
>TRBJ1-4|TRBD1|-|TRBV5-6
CASSLAWDRGNEKLFF
TGTGCCAGCAGCTTGGCTTGGGACAGGGGCAATGAAAAACTGTTTTTT
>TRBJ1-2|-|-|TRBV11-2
CASSLVRSGNGYTF
TGTGCCAGCAGCTTAGTTCGGTCGGGGAATGGCTACACCTTC
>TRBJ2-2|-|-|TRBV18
CASSPAQGGAGELFF
TGTGCCAGCTCACCCGCTCAGGGGGGAGCCGGGGAGCTGTTTTTT